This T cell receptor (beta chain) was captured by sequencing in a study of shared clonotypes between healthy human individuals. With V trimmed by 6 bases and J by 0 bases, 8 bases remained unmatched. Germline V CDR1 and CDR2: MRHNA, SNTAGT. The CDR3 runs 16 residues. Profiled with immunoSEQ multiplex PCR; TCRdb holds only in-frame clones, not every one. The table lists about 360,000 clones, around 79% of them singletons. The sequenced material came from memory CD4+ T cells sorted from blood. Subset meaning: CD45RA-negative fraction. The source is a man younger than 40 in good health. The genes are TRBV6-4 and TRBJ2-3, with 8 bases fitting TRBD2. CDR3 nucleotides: TGTGCCAGCAGCCCCTTAGCGGGAAGAAGCACAGATACGCAGTATTTT. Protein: CASSPLAGRSTDTQYF.